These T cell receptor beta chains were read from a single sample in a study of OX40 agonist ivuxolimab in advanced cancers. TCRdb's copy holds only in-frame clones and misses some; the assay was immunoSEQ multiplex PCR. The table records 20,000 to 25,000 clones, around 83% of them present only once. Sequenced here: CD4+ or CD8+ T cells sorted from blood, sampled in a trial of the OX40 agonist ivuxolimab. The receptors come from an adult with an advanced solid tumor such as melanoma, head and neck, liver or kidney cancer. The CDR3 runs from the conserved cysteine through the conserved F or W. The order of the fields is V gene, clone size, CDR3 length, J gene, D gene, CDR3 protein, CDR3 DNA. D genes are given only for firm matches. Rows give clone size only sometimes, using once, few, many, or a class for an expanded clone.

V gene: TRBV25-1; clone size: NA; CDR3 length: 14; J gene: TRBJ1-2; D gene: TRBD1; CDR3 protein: CASSQGQAAYGYTF; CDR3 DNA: TGTGCCAGCAGCCAAGGACAGGCGGCCTATGGCTACACCTTC
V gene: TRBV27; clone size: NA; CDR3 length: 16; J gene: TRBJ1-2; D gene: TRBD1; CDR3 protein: CASSFLTGGFHYGYTF; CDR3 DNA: TGTGCCAGCAGTTTCCTTACAGGGGGATTTCACTATGGCTACACCTTC
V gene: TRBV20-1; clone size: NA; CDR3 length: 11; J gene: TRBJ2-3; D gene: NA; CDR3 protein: CSASAGDTQYF; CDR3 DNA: TGCAGTGCTAGCGCGGGAGATACGCAGTATTTT
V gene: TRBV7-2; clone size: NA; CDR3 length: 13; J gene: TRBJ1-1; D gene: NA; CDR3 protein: CASNGQANTEAFF; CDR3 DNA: TGTGCCAGCAACGGGCAGGCCAACACTGAAGCTTTCTTT
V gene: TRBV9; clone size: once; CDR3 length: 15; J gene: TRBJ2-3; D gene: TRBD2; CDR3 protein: CASSPRDYYTDTQYF; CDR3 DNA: TGTGCCAGCAGCCCCCGGGACTACTACACAGATACGCAGTATTTT
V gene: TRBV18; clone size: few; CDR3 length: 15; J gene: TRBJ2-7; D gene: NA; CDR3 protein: CASSPVSLSSYEQYF; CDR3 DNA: TGTGCCAGCTCACCGGTATCGCTTAGCTCCTACGAGCAGTACTTC
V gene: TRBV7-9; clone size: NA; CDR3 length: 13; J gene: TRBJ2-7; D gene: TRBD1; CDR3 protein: CASSLGTGSEQYF; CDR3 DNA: TGTGCCAGCAGCTTAGGGACAGGGAGCGAGCAGTACTTC
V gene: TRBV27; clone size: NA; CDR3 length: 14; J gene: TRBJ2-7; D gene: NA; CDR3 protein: CASSAGTERREQYF; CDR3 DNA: TGTGCCAGCAGTGCCGGGACGGAGAGGAGGGAGCAGTACTTC
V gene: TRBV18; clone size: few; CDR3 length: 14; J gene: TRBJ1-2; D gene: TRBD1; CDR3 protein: CASSITGQDYGYTF; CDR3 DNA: TGTGCCAGCTCAATAACAGGACAGGACTATGGCTACACCTTC
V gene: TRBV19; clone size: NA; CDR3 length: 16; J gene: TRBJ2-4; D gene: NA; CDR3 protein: CASSISPGAAKNIQYF; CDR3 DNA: TGTGCCAGTAGTATATCCCCGGGGGCAGCCAAAAACATTCAGTACTTC
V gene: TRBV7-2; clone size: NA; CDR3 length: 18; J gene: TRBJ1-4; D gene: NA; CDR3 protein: CASSSPRGSLATNEKLFF; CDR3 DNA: TGTGCCAGCAGCTCCCCCCGGGGTTCCCTTGCAACTAATGAAAAACTGTTTTTT
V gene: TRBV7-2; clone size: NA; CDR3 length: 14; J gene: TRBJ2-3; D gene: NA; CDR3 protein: CASSLGGGRDTQYF; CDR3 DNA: TGTGCCAGCAGCTTAGGAGGTGGCAGGGATACGCAGTATTTT
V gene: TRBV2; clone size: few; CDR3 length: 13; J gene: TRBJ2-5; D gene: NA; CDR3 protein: CASSVGAQETQYF; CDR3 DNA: TGTGCCAGCAGTGTGGGGGCTCAAGAGACCCAGTACTTC
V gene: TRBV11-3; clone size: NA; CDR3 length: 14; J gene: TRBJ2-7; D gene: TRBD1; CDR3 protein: CASSLAPGGYEQYF; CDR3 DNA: TGTGCCAGCAGCTTAGCGCCAGGGGGCTACGAGCAGTACTTC
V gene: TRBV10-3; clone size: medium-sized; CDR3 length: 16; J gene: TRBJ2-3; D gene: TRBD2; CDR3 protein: CAISGPPSGTEDTQYF; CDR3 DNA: TGTGCCATCAGTGGACCCCCTAGCGGGACAGAGGATACGCAGTATTTT
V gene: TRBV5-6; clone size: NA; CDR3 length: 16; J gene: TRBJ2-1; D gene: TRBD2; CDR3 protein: CASSPNVREFLNEQFF; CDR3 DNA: TGTGCCAGCAGCCCGAATGTGCGGGAGTTCCTCAATGAGCAGTTCTTC
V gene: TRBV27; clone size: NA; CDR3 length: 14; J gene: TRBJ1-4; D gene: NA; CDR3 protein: CASSQGRTNEKLFF; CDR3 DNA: TGTGCCAGCAGTCAGGGACGGACAAATGAAAAACTGTTTTTT
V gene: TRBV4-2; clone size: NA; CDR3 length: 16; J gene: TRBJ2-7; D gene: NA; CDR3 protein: CASSQEGGLASYEQYF; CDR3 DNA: TGTGCCAGCAGCCAAGAAGGAGGACTGGCCTCCTACGAGCAGTACTTC
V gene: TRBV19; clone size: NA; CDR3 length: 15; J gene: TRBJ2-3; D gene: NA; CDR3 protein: CASSGARPGADTQYF; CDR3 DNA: TGTGCCAGTAGTGGGGCTCGACCGGGGGCAGATACGCAGTATTTT
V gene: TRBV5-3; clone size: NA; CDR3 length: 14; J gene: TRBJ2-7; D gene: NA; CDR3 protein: CARSLAPISYEQYF; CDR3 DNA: TGTGCCAGAAGCTTGGCTCCTATTTCGTACGAGCAGTACTTC
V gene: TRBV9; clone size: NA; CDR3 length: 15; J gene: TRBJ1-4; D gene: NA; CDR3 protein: CASSGGPGRNEKLFF; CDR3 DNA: TGTGCCAGCAGCGGAGGGCCAGGTAGGAATGAAAAACTGTTTTTT
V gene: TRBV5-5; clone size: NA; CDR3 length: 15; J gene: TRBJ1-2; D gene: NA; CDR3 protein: CASSLAVGTNYGYTF; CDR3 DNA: TGTGCCAGCAGCTTGGCCGTGGGCACCAACTATGGCTACACCTTC
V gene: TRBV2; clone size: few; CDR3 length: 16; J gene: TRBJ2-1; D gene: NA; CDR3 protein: CASSPQPPSKHNEQFF; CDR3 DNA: TGTGCCAGCAGTCCACAGCCTCCCTCTAAGCACAATGAGCAGTTCTTC
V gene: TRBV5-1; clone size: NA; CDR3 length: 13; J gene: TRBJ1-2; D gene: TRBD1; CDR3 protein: CASSLEGGDGYTF; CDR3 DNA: TGCGCCAGCAGCTTGGAAGGGGGCGATGGCTACACCTTC
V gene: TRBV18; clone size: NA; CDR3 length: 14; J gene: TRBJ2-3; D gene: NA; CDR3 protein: CASSPSSPADTQYF; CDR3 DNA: TGTGCCAGCTCACCTTCATCCCCAGCAGATACGCAGTATTTT
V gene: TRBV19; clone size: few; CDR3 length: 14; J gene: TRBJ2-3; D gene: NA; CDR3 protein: CASSIVDGSDTQYF; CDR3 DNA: TGTGCCAGTAGTATAGTGGACGGTTCAGATACGCAGTATTTT
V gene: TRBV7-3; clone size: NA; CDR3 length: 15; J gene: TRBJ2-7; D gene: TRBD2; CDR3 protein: CASSPAGLAGAKQYF; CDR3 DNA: TGTGCCAGCAGCCCCGCGGGACTAGCGGGAGCAAAGCAGTACTTC
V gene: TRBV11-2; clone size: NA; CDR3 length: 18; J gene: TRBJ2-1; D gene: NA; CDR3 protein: CASSLEPGARSAYNEQFF; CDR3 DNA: TGTGCCAGCAGCTTAGAACCGGGGGCAAGATCTGCCTACAATGAGCAGTTCTTC
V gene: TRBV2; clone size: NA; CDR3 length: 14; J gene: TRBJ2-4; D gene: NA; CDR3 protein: CASKVDGGKNIQYF; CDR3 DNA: TGTGCCAGCAAGGTGGACGGGGGCAAAAACATTCAGTACTTC
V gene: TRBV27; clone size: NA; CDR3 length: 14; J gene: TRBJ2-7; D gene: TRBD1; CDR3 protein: CASSARTGNYEQYF; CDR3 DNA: TGTGCCAGCAGTGCCCGGACAGGGAACTACGAGCAGTACTTC
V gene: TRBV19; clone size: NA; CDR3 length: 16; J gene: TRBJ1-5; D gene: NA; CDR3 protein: CASSNGADKLNQPQHF; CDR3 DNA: TGTGCCAGTAGTAATGGGGCAGATAAGCTAAATCAGCCCCAGCATTTT
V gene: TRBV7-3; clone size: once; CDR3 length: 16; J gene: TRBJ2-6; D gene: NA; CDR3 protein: CASSLDGSSGANVLTF; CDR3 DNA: TGTGCCAGCAGCTTAGATGGGAGCTCTGGGGCCAACGTCCTGACTTTC
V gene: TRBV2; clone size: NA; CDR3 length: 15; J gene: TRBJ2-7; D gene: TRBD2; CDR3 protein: CATRTSGSGPYEQYF; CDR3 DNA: TGTGCCACCCGGACTAGCGGGAGTGGGCCCTACGAGCAGTACTTC
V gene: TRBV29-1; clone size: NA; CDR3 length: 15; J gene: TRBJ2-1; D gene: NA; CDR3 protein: CSVDRARVLDNEQFF; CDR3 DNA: TGCAGCGTTGATCGGGCCAGGGTGTTGGACAATGAGCAGTTCTTC
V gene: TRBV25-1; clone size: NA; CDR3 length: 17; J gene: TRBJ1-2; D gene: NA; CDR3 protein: CASSDTHMGRTFYGYTF; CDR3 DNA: TGTGCCAGCAGCGATACCCACATGGGAAGGACCTTCTATGGCTACACCTTC
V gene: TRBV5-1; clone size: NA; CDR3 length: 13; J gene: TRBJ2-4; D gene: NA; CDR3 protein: CASREGEKNIQYF; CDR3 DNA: TGCGCCAGCAGGGAGGGAGAGAAAAACATTCAGTACTTC
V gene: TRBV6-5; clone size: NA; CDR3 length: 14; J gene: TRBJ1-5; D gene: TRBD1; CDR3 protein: CASSGRQGNQPQHF; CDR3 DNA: TGTGCCAGCAGTGGTCGACAGGGGAATCAGCCCCAGCATTTT
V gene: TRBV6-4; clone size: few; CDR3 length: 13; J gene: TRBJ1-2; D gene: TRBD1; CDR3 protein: CASSPGGEIGYTF; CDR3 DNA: TGTGCCAGCAGTCCAGGGGGCGAGATTGGCTACACCTTC
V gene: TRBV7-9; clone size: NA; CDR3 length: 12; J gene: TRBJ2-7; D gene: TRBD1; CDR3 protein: CASSFDRGEQYF; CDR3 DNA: TGTGCCAGCAGCTTCGACAGGGGCGAGCAGTACTTC
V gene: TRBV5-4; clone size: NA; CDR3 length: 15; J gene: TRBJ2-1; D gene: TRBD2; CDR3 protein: CASSPPGLADNEQFF; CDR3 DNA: TGTGCCAGCAGCCCCCCGGGACTAGCGGACAATGAGCAGTTCTTC